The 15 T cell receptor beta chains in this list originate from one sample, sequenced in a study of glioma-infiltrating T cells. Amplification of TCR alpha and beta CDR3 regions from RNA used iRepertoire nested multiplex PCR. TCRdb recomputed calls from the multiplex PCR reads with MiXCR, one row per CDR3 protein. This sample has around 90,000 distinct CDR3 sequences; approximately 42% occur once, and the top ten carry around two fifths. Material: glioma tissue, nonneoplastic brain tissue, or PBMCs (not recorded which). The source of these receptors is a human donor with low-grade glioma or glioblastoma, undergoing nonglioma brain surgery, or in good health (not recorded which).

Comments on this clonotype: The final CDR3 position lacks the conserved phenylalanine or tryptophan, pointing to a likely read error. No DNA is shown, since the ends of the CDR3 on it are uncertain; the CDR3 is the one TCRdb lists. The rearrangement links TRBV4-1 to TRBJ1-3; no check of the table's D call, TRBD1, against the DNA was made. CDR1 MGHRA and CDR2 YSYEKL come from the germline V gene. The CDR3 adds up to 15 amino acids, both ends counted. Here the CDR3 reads CASSQAPYSGNTIYY.

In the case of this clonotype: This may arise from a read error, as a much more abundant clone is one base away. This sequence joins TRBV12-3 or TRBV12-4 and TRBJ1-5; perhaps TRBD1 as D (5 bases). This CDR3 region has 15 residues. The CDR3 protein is CASRPPGTGDQPKHF. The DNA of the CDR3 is TGTGCCAGCAGGCCCCCGGGAACAGGAGATCAGCCCAAGCATTTT.

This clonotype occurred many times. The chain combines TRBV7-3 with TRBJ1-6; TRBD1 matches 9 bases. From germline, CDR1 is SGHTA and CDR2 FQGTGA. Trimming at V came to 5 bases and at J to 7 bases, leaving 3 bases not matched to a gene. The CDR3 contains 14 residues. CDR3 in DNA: TGTGCCAGCAGCCAGGGACAGGGCAATTCACCCCTCCACTTT. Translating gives CASSQGQGNSPLHF.

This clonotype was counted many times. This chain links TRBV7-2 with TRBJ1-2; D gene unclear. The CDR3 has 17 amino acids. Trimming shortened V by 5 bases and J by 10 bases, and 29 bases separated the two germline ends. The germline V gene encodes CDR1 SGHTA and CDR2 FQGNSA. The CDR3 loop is CASSPAGLKVPEEIYTF. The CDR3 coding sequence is TGTGCCAGCAGCCCCGCGGGTTTGAAGGTCCCCGAGGAGATCTACACCTTC. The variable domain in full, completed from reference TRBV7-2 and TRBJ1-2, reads GAGVSQSPSNKVTEKGKDVELRCDPISGHTALYWYRQSLGQGLEFLIYFQGNSAPDKSGLPSDRFSAERTGGSVSTLTIQRTQQEDSAVYLCASSPAGLKVPEEIYTFGSGTRLTVV.

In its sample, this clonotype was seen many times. The CDR3, as DNA: TGCAGTGCGCACTCTTCGGCGGGGGGAAACTCCTACGAGCAGTACTTC. This codes for CSAHSSAGGNSYEQYF. The chain uses TRBV20-1 and TRBJ2-7; 8 bases are a match to TRBD2. Germline loops: CDR1 DFQATT, CDR2 SNEGSKA (reference sequence). The CDR3 has 16 residues. Germline trimming cut 6 bases from V and 0 bases from J; bases unmatched to any gene: 13.

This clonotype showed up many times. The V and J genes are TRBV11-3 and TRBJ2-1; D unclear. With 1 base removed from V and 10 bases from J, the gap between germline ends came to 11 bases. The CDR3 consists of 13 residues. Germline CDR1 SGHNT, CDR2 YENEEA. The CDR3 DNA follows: TGTGCCAGCAGCTTAGTTCCTTATGAAGAGCAGTTCTTC. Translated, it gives CASSLVPYEEQFF.

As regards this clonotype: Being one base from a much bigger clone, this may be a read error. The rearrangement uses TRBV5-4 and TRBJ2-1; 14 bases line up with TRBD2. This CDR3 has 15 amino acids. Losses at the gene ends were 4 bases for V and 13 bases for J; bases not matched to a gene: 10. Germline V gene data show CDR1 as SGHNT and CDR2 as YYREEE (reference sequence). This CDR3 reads CASSPGLAGVETQFF. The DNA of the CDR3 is TGTGCCAGCAGCCCGGGACTAGCGGGAGTGGAGACCCAGTTCTTC. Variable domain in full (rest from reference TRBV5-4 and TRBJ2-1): ETGVTQSPTHLIKTRGQQVTLRCSSQSGHNTVSWYQQALGQGPQFIFQYYREEENGRGNFPPRFSGLQFPNYSSELNVNALELDDSALYLCASSPGLAGVETQFFGPGTRLTVL.

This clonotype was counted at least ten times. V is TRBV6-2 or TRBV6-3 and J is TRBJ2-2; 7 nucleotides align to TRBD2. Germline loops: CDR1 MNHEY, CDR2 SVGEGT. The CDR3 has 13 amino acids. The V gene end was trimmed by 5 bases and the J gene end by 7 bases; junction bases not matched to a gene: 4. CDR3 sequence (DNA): TGTGCCAGCAGTGTACTAGCGAGCGGGGAGCTGTTTTTT. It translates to CASSVLASGELFF.

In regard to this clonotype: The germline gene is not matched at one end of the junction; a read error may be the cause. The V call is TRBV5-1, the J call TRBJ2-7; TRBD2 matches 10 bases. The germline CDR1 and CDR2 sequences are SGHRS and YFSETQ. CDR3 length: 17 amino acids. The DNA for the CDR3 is TGTGCCAGCAGTCCGCCGGGAATAGCGGGAGGAGTCCACGAGCAGTACTTC. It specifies CASSPPGIAGGVHEQYF.

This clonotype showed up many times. The CDR3 DNA is TGTGCCAGCAGCCCAAGCTTGGGGGCCAAAAACATTCAGTACTTC. It encodes CASSPSLGAKNIQYF. This rearrangement joins TRBV7-9 to TRBJ2-4; no clear D. Trimming left V 5 bases short and J 1 base short, with 12 bases between. The CDR3 consists of 15 residues. CDR1 and CDR2 (germline): SEHNR, FQNEAQ (reference sequence).

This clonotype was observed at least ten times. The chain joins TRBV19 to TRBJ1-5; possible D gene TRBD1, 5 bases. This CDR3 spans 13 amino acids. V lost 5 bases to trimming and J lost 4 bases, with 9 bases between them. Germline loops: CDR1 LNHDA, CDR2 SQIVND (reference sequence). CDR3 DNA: TGTGCCAGTAGTGAGACAGTTAATCAGCCCCAGCATTTT. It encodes CASSETVNQPQHF.

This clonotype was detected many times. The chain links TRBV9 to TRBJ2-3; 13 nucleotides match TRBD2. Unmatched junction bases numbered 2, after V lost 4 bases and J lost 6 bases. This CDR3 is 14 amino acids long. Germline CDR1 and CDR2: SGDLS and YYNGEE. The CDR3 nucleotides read TGTGCCAGCAGCTCGACTAGCGGGGGGGATACGCAGTATTTT. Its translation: CASSSTSGGDTQYF.

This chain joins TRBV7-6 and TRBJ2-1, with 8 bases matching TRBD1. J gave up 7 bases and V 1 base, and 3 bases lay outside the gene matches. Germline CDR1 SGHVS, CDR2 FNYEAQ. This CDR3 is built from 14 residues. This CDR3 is CASSLGTGNNEQFF. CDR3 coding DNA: TGTGCCAGCAGCTTAGGGACAGGGAATAATGAGCAGTTCTTC.

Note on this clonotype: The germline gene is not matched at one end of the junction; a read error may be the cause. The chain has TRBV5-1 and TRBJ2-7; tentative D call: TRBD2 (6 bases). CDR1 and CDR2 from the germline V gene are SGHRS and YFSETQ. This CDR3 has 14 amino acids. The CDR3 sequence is CGSSLVAGTYEQYF. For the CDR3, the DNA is TGCGGCAGCAGCTTGGTTGCGGGGACCTACGAGCAGTACTTC.

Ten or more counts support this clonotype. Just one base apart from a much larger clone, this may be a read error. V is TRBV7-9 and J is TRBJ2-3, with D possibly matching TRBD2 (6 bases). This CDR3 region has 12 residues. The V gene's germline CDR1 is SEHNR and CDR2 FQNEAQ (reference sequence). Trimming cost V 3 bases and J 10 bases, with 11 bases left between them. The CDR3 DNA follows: TGTGCCAGCAGCTTGGAGGAGGGTGCGCAGTATTTT. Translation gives CASSLEEGAQYF.